This T cell receptor beta chain is drawn from a study of shared clonotypes between healthy human individuals. Study-wide results and limits: Larger estimated richness was generally recorded for naive subsets relative to memory subsets. Rarefaction showed that sequencing of sorted subsets was incomplete (despite large depth).

Generated by immunoSEQ multiplex PCR, the TCRdb table keeps only in-frame clones and is missing some. Of hundreds of thousands of clones detected, 74% appear once; the ten largest clones hold over 1.5%. With regard to this clone: Its antigen is unidentified.

CD45RA+ naive and CD45RA-negative memory subsets were separated from CD4+ cells. Germline CDR1 is SGHRS and CDR2 is YFSETQ. The CDR3 runs 14 residues. The germline V and J ends were trimmed by 5 bases and 3 bases, with 15 bases remaining between them. Sequencing used memory CD4+ T cells sorted from blood. Subset here: CD45RA-negative fraction. The TCR sequence derives from a woman aged 30 to 39 in good health. The chain couples TRBV5-1 to TRBJ2-7, with D perhaps TRBD1 (5 bases). The CDR3 here is CASSSSGHNYEQYF. CDR3 bases: TGCGCCAGCAGTTCGTCCGGACACAACTACGAGCAGTACTTC.